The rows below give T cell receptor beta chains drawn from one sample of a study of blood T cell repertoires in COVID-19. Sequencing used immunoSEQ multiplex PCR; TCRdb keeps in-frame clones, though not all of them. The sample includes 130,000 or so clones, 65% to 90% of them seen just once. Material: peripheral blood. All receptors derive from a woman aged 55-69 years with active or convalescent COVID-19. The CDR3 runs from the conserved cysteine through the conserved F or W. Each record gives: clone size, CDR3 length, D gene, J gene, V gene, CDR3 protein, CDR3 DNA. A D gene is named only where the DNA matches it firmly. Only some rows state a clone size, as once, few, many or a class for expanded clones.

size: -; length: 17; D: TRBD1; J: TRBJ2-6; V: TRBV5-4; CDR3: CASSSKQGISGANVLTF; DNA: TGTGCCAGCAGCTCCAAACAGGGGATTAGTGGGGCCAACGTCCTGACTTTC
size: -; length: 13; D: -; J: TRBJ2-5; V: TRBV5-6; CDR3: CASSLPGPETQYF; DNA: TGTGCCAGCAGCTTACCAGGGCCAGAGACCCAGTACTTC
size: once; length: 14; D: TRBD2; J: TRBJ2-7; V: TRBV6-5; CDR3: CASSYSLAGYEQYF; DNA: TGTGCCAGCAGTTACTCACTAGCGGGCTACGAGCAGTACTTC
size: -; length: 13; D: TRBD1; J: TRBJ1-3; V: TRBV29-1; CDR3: CSVVRGQGNTIYF; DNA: TGCAGCGTTGTCAGGGGGCAAGGAAACACCATATATTTT
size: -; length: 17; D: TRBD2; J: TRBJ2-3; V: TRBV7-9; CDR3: CASSSGTSLHFTDTQYF; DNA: TGTGCCAGCAGCTCCGGGACTAGCTTACACTTCACAGATACGCAGTATTTT
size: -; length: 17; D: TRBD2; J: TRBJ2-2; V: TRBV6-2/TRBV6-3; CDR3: CASSYSKTSGNTGELFF; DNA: TGTGCCAGCAGTTACTCGAAGACTAGCGGGAACACCGGGGAGCTGTTTTTT
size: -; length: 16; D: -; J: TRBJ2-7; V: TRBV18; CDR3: CASSPAGLEVSYEQYF; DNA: TGTGCCAGCTCACCGGCAGGGTTAGAGGTTTCCTACGAGCAGTACTTC
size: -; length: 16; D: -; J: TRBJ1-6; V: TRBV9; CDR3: CASSPSSGGLGSPLHF; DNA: TGTGCCAGCAGCCCTAGCTCAGGAGGGCTTGGTTCACCCCTCCACTTT
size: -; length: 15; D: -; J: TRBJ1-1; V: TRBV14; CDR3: CASSQDFQGWTEAFF; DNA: TGTGCCAGCAGCCAAGATTTTCAGGGGTGGACTGAAGCTTTCTTT
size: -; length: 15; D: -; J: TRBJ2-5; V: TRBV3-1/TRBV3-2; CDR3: CASSQLRQIQETQYF; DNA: TGTGCCAGCAGCCAACTCAGACAAATACAAGAGACCCAGTACTTC
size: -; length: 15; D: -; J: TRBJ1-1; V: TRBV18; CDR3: CASSPLTGMNTEAFF; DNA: TGTGCCAGCTCACCCCTTACGGGGATGAACACTGAAGCTTTCTTT
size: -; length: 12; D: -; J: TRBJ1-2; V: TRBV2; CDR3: CASRSDSGGYTF; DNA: TGTGCCAGCAGGTCGGACTCTGGTGGCTACACCTTC
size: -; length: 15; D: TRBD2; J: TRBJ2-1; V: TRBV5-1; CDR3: CASSLLAGMYNEQFF; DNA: TGCGCCAGCAGCTTGCTAGCGGGTATGTACAATGAGCAGTTCTTC
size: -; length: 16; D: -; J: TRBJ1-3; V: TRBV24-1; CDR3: CATSDSSGHTGNTIYF; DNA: TGTGCCACCAGTGACTCCTCGGGACATACTGGAAACACCATATATTTT
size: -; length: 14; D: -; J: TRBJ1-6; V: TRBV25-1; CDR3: CASSELGGRSPLHF; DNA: TGTGCCAGCAGTGAATTAGGAGGGCGATCACCCCTCCACTTT
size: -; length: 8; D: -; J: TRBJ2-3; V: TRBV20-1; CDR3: CSASLQYF; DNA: TGCAGTGCTAGTCTGCAGTATTTT
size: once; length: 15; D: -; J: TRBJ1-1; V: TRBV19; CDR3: CASSIGGLPNTEAFF; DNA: TGTGCCAGTAGTATCGGGGGGCTACCGAACACTGAAGCTTTCTTT
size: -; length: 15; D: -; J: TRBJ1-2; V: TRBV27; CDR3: CASSFVPPHSFGYTF; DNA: TGTGCCAGCAGTTTTGTACCTCCTCATAGTTTTGGCTACACCTTC
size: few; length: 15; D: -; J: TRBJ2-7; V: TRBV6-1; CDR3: CASSEQRRRGGEQYF; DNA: TGTGCCAGCAGTGAACAACGACGGCGGGGTGGCGAGCAGTACTTC
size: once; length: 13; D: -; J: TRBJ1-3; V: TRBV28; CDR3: CATWGNSGNTIYF; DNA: TGTGCCACCTGGGGCAACTCTGGAAACACCATATATTTT
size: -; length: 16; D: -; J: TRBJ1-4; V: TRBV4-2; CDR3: CASSQVGEGWREKLFF; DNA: TGTGCCAGCAGCCAAGTGGGGGAGGGTTGGCGCGAAAAACTGTTTTTT
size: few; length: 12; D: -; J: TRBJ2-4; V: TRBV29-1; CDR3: CSVVRDKNIQYF; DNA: TGCAGCGTTGTCAGGGACAAAAACATTCAGTACTTC
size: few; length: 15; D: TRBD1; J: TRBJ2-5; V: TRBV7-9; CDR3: CASRARGQGGETQYF; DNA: TGTGCCAGCAGAGCAAGGGGACAGGGCGGTGAGACCCAGTACTTC
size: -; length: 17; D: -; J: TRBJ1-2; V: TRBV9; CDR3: CASSVNIGSGSAYGYTF; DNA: TGTGCCAGCAGCGTAAATATTGGTTCGGGAAGTGCATATGGCTACACCTTC
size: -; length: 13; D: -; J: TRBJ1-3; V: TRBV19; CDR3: CASSTVRGNTIYF; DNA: TGTGCCAGTAGCACAGTTCGTGGAAACACCATATATTTT
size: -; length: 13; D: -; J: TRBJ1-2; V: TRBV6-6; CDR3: CASSKADLYGYTF; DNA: TGTGCCAGCAGCAAAGCGGACCTCTATGGCTACACCTTC
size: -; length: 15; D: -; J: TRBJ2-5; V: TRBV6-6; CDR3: CASSYFGLMEETQYF; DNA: TGTGCCAGCAGTTACTTCGGACTCATGGAAGAGACCCAGTACTTC
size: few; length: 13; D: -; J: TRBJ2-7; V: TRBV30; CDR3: CACLTGSSYEQYF; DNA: TGTGCCTGCCTGACGGGTAGCTCCTACGAGCAGTACTTC
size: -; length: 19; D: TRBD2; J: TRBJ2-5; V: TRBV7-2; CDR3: CASSPSLAVGPQYQETQYF; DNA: TGTGCCAGCAGCCCATCGCTAGCGGTAGGACCTCAGTACCAAGAGACCCAGTACTTC
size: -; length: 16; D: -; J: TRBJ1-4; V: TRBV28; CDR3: CASSLPGEATNEKLFF; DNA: TGTGCCAGCAGTTTACCGGGGGAGGCGACTAATGAAAAACTGTTTTTT
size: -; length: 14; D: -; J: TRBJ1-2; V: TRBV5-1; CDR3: CASSLGQATDGYTF; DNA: TGCGCCAGCAGCTTGGGACAGGCCACCGACGGCTACACCTTC
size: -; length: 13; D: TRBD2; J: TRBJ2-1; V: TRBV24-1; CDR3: CATSSGGDPRQFF; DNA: TGTGCCACCAGTAGCGGGGGGGATCCACGGCAGTTCTTC
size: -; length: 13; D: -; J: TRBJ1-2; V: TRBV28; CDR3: CASSLSGREGYTF; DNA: TGTGCCAGCAGTTTAAGCGGGAGGGAGGGCTACACCTTC
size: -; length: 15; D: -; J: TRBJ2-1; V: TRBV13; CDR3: CASSPRSQGFGEQFF; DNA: TGTGCCAGCAGCCCAAGGTCACAGGGATTCGGTGAGCAGTTCTTC
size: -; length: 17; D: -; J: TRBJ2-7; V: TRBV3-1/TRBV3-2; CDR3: CASSQDTWTEAGDEQYF; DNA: TGTGCCAGCAGCCAAGATACCTGGACAGAGGCGGGGGACGAGCAGTACTTC
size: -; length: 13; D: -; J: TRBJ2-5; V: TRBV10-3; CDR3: CAISTGNQETQYF; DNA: TGTGCCATTTCCACAGGGAACCAAGAGACCCAGTACTTC
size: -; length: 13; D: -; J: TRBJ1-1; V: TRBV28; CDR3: CASSLLGDTEAFF; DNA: TGTGCCAGCAGTTTATTGGGAGACACTGAAGCTTTCTTT
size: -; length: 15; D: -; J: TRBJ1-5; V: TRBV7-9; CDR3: CAMEKGGSPNQPQHF; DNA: TGTGCCATGGAGAAGGGGGGGTCTCCCAATCAGCCCCAGCATTTT
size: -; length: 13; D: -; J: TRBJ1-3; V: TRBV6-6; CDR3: CASTPRSGNTIYF; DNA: TGTGCCAGCACCCCAAGGAGCGGAAACACCATATATTTT
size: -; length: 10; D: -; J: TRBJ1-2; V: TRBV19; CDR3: CASSPRGYTF; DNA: TGTGCCAGTAGTCCCCGTGGCTACACCTTC
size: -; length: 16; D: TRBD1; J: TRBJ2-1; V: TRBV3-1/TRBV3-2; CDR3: CASSQGPGQGWNEQFF; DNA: TGTGCCAGCAGCCAGGGACCGGGACAGGGCTGGAATGAGCAGTTCTTC
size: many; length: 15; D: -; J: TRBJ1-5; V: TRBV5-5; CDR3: CASSLERQGSQPQHF; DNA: TGTGCCAGCAGCTTGGAAAGGCAGGGCTCTCAGCCCCAGCATTTT
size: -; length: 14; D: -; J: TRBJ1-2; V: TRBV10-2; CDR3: CATRDQGRYDGYTF; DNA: TGCGCCACCCGTGACCAGGGGAGATATGATGGCTACACCTTC
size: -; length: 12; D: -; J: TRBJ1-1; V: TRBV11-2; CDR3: CASSRLRFEAFF; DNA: TGTGCCAGCAGCCGTCTCAGGTTTGAAGCTTTCTTT
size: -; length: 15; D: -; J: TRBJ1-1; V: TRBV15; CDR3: CATSSQREENTEAFF; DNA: TGTGCCACCAGCAGCCAAAGGGAGGAGAACACTGAAGCTTTCTTT
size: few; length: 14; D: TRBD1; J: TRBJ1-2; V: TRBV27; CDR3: CASSTRQGAGGYTF; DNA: TGTGCCAGCAGTACCCGCCAGGGGGCCGGGGGCTACACCTTC